These 5 T cell receptor beta chains originate from one sample sequenced in a study of cytomegalovirus exposure and HLA in healthy donors. 13 Jbeta primers and 60 Vbeta primers were used for the PCR. TCRdb keeps only in-frame clones here, not all; method: immunoSEQ multiplex PCR. The repertoire holds roughly 200,000 clones, with less than 80% as singletons. The sequenced material came from PBMCs. The receptors were sampled from a woman aged 25 to 39 in good health and CMV-seropositive.

The V and J genes are TRBV5-6 and TRBJ2-7; D possibly corresponds to TRBD2 (5 bases). Germline V gene data show CDR1 as SGHDT and CDR2 as YYEEEE. Trimming removed 4 bases from V and 2 bases from J, with 10 bases in between. CDR3 length: 13 residues. The CDR3 loop is CASSEGSTYEQYF. CDR3 in DNA: TGTGCCAGCAGCGAGGGTTCAACCTACGAGCAGTACTTC.

This chain uses TRBV4-1 with TRBJ2-4; possibly TRBD1 for D (6 bases). Per germline, CDR1 MGHRA and CDR2 YSYEKL. The CDR3 is made up of 16 amino acids. V lost 1 base to trimming and J lost 4 bases, with 14 bases between them. The CDR3 DNA sequence: TGCGCCAGCAGCCAAGTGTTTCGGGACAAGAAAAACATTCAGTACTTC. This sequence encodes CASSQVFRDKKNIQYF.

J is TRBJ2-3 and V is TRBV2; 9 nucleotides line up with TRBD2. Germline V CDR1 and CDR2: SNHLY, FYNNEI. The junction had 3 bases not matched to a gene; V was cut back by 8 bases and J by 0 bases. This CDR3 is built from 14 residues. The CDR3 sequence: CASDAGGSTDTQYF. For the CDR3, the DNA is TGTGCCAGCGACGCGGGAGGGAGCACAGATACGCAGTATTTT.

The table lists this clone with a few counts. The chain has TRBV4-1 and TRBJ1-1; perhaps TRBD1 as D (5 bases). Trimming took off 3 bases at V and 5 bases at J, with 13 bases between the two ends. CDR1 and CDR2 from the germline V gene are MGHRA and YSYEKL. The CDR3 totals 14 residues. CDR3 sequence reads: CASSQGPGKTEAFF. The CDR3 nucleotides are TGCGCCAGCAGCCAGGGCCCAGGGAAGACTGAAGCTTTCTTT.

The chain couples TRBV7-9 to TRBJ1-1; 8 bases map to TRBD1. The CDR3 extends over 14 amino acids. Germline CDR1 and CDR2: SEHNR and FQNEAQ (reference sequence). V lost 0 bases and J lost 10; bases outside the gene matches: 7. The CDR3 region is CASSLALLDRGAFF. The CDR3 bases are TGTGCCAGCAGCTTAGCCCTCCTCGACAGGGGAGCTTTCTTT.